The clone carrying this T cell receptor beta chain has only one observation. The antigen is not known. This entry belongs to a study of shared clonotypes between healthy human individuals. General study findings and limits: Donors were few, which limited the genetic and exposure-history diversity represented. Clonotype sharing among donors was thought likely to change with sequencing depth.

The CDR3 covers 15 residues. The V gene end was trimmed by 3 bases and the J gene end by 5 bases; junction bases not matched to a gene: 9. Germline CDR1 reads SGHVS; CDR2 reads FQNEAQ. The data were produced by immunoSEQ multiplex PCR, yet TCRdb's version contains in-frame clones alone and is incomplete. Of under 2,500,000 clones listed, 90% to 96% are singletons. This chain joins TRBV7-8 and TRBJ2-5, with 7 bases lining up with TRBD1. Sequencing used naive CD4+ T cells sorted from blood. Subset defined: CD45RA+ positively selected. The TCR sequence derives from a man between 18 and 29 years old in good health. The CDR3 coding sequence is TGTGCCAGCAGCTTTCGGCCAGGGGGATTGGAGACCCAGTACTTC. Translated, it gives CASSFRPGGLETQYF.